A single sample gave rise to the 10 T cell receptor beta chains below, sequenced in a study of T cell responses to AZD1222 COVID-19 vaccine. The data were produced by immunoSEQ multiplex PCR, yet TCRdb's version contains in-frame clones alone and is incomplete. The sample consists of about 120,000 clones, 75% to 90% of them appearing once. Sequencing was performed on peripheral blood, taken on day 0 of AZD1222 vaccination. These receptors all stem from an adult in good health.

V and J are TRBV9 and TRBJ2-3, with TRBD2 matching over 7 bases. The CDR3 runs to 15 residues. V trimming: 0 bases; J trimming: 4 bases; junction bases outside the gene matches: 5. In germline, CDR1 is SGDLS, CDR2 YYNGEE. CDR3: CASSVGSSGADTQYF. DNA for the CDR3: TGTGCCAGCAGCGTAGGGTCTAGCGGCGCAGATACGCAGTATTTT.

For the CDR3, the DNA is TGTGCCAGCTCACACCGACAGACCACCAATCAGCCCCAGCATTTT. Translating it yields CASSHRQTTNQPQHF. The chain combines TRBV18 with TRBJ1-5; weak D call: TRBD1 (5 bases). This CDR3 has 15 residues. Germline values: CDR1 KGHSH, CDR2 LQKENI. V was trimmed by 4 bases and J by 3 bases, leaving 13 bases between them. Variable domain in full (rest from reference TRBV18 and TRBJ1-5): NAGVMQNPRHLVRRRGQEARLRCSPMKGHSHVYWYRQLPEEGLKFMVYLQKENIIDESGMPKERFSAEFPKEGPSILRIQQVVRGDSAAYFCASSHRQTTNQPQHFGDGTRLSIL.

The V and J genes are TRBV7-9 and TRBJ1-1; the D is unclear. The germline V gene encodes CDR1 SEHNR and CDR2 FQNEAQ (reference sequence). This CDR3 contains 15 residues. Between the trimmed V and J ends, which lost 9 bases and 3 bases, there was a span of 20 bases. The CDR3 protein is CASLDLGSGDTEAFF. In DNA form, the CDR3 reads TGTGCCAGTTTAGACCTTGGGTCCGGGGACACTGAAGCTTTCTTT.

The chain couples TRBV5-6 to TRBJ2-7; 8 bases are a match to TRBD2. The CDR3 runs 14 residues. V gave up 0 bases and J gave up 3 bases; unmatched junction bases: 2. Germline CDR1 and CDR2: SGHDT and YYEEEE. CDR3 region: CASSLVSGDYEQYF. Written as DNA, the CDR3 is TGTGCCAGCAGCTTGGTTAGCGGGGACTACGAGCAGTACTTC.

The chain has TRBV19 and TRBJ1-1; D may be TRBD1 (5 bases). This CDR3 is built from 15 residues. From germline, CDR1 is LNHDA and CDR2 SQIVND (reference sequence). The V gene lost 6 bases and the J gene lost 5 bases, with 19 bases spanning the gap. For the CDR3, the DNA is TGTGCCAGTAGAGAGGAGGGTGGGGGGTGGACTGAAGCTTTCTTT. Its translation is CASREEGGGWTEAFF. Supplemented by reference TRBV19 and TRBJ1-1, the full variable domain reads DGGITQSPKYLFRKEGQNVTLSCEQNLNHDAMYWYRQDPGQGLRLIYYSQIVNDFQKGDIAEGYSVSREKKESFPLTVTSAQKNPTAFYLCASREEGGGWTEAFFGQGTRLTVV.

The rearrangement joins TRBV7-8 to TRBJ1-5; D ambiguous. V shed 6 bases and J shed 4 bases, with 16 bases lying between them. Germline assignment: CDR1 SGHVS and CDR2 FQNEAQ. CDR3 length: 15 amino acids. In nucleotides, the CDR3 is TGTGCCAGCAGTTTGGGGAGACTCCAAAATCAGCCCCAGCATTTT. Translating gives CASSLGRLQNQPQHF. The complete variable domain, with remaining parts taken from reference TRBV7-8 and TRBJ1-5, reads GAGVSQSPRYKVAKRGQDVALRCDPISGHVSLFWYQQALGQGPEFLTYFQNEAQLDKSGLPSDRFFAERPEGSVSTLKIQRTQQEDSAVYLCASSLGRLQNQPQHFGDGTRLSIL.

The chain is built from TRBV6-2 or TRBV6-3 and TRBJ1-1, with D perhaps matching TRBD1 (5 bases). Per the germline V gene, CDR1 is MNHEY and CDR2 is SVGEGT. Trimming shortened V by 4 bases and J by 1 base, and 22 bases separated the two germline ends. This CDR3 spans 18 amino acids. CDR3 DNA: TGTGCCAGCAGTTTCACCCCGGTTGGGGGGAGACGGAACACTGAAGCTTTCTTT. Its translation is CASSFTPVGGRRNTEAFF.

This chain links TRBV4-1 with TRBJ2-2; D is unresolved. From germline, CDR1 is MGHRA and CDR2 YSYEKL. The CDR3 contains 15 residues. V was shortened by 6 bases and J by 1 base, with 12 bases between the two germline ends. Here the CDR3 DNA reads TGCGCCAGCAGTCTGACTTGGGGGAACACCGGGGAGCTGTTTTTT. This encodes CASSLTWGNTGELFF.

V gene TRBV13 combines with J gene TRBJ2-3; D perhaps matches TRBD2 (6 bases). The CDR3 spans 13 residues. The ends were cut back, 8 bases at V and 1 base at J, with 10 bases in the middle. CDR1 is PRHDT, CDR2 FYEKMQ, per germline (reference sequence). CDR3 sequence reads: CASQLAGTDTQYF. In DNA, the CDR3 is TGTGCCAGCCAATTAGCGGGCACAGATACGCAGTATTTT.

The rearrangement uses TRBV4-3 and TRBJ2-3; possible D gene TRBD2, 6 bases. This CDR3 comprises 16 residues. The V gene's germline CDR1 is LGHNA and CDR2 YSLEER. Trimming stripped 1 base from V and 3 bases from J, with 14 bases between. The CDR3 sequence is CASSQGGSGGTDTQYF. The CDR3 DNA follows: TGCGCCAGCAGCCAAGGGGGTAGCGGAGGGACAGATACGCAGTATTTT.